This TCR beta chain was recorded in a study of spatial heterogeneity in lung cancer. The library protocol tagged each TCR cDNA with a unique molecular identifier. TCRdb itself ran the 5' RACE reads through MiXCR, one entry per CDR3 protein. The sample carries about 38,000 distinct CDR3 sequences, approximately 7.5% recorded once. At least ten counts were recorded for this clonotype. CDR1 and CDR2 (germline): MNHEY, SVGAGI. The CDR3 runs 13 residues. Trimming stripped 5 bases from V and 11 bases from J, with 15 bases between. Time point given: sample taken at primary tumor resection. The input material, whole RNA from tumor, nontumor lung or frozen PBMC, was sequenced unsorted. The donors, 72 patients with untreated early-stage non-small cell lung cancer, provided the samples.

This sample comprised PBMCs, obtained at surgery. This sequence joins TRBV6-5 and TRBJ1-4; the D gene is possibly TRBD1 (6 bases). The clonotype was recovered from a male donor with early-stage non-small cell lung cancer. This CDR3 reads CASSTTGTGKLFF. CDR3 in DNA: TGTGCCAGCAGTACTACAGGGACCGGGAAACTGTTTTTT.